The clone carrying this TCR beta chain was counted at least ten times. Germline V gives CDR1 MNHNY, CDR2 SVGAGI (reference sequence). This CDR3 is 14 amino acids long. Between the trimmed V and J ends, which lost 2 bases and 2 bases, there was a span of 8 bases. This specimen comes from a study of early T cells in non-severe SARS-CoV-2 infection. MiXCR, applied by TCRdb to the 5' RACE reads, yields one record per CDR3 protein. The sample records around 47,000 distinct CDR3 sequences, around 9.9% being singletons. The chain couples TRBV6-6 to TRBJ2-3; D is unresolved. The sequence derives from an adult who was a healthcare worker with PCR-confirmed SARS-CoV-2 infection or an uninfected control (not recorded which). Sequencing input: whole blood. The CDR3, as DNA: TGTGCCAGCAGTTACGGGCAGTACACAGATACGCAGTATTTT. It translates to CASSYGQYTDTQYF.